This T cell receptor (beta chain) was profiled in a study of patients and donors after allogeneic stem cell transplantation. With 5 bases clipped from V and 8 bases from J, the junction kept 0 bases outside the gene matches. The CDR3 is 11 residues long. Each CDR3 protein is one row after TCRdb ran MiXCR on the RT-PCR reads. The sample comprises hundreds of thousands of distinct CDR3 sequences, 16% of which are singletons, and less than 9.5% rests with the top ten. The clonotype comes from a human donor who was either an allogeneic HSCT recipient or a stem cell or donor lymphocyte infusion donor (not recorded which). It is not recorded whose cells these are; they may come from a transplant donor. V and J are TRBV12-3 or TRBV12-4 and TRBJ2-4; 7 nucleotides line up with TRBD1. The sequenced material came from blood, either unsorted or a sorted T cell fraction (not recorded which). The CDR3 DNA reads as TGTGCCAGCAGTACAGGGGACATTCAGTACTTC. Its translation: CASSTGDIQYF.